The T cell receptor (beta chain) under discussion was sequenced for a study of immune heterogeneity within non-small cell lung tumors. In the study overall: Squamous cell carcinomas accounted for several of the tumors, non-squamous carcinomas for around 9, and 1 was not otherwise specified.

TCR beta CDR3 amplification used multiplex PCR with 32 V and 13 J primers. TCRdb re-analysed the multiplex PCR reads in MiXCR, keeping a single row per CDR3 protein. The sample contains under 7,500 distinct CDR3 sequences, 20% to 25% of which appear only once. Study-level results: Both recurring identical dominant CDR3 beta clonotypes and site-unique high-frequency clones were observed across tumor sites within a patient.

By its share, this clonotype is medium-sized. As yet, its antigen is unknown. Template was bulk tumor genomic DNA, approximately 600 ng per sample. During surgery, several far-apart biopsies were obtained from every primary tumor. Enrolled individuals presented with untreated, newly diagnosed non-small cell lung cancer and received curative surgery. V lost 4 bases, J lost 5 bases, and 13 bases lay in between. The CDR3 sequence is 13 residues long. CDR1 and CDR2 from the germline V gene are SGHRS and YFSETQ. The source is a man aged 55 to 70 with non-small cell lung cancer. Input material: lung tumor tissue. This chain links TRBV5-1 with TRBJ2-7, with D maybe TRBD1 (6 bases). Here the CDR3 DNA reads TGCGCCAGCAGCCCGGACAGAGGAAACGAGCAGTACTTC. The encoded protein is CASSPDRGNEQYF.